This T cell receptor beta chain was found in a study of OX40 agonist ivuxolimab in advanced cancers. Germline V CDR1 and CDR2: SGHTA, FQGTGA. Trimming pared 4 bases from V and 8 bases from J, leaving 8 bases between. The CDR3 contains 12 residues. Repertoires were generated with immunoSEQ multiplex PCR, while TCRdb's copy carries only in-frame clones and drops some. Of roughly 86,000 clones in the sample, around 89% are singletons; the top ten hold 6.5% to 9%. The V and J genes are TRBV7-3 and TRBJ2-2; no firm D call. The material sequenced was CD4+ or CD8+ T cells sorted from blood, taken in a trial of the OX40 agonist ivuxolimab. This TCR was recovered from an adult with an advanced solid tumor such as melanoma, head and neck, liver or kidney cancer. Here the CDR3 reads CASSSPRGELFF. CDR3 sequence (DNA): TGTGCCAGCAGCTCCCCGCGGGGGGAGCTGTTTTTT.